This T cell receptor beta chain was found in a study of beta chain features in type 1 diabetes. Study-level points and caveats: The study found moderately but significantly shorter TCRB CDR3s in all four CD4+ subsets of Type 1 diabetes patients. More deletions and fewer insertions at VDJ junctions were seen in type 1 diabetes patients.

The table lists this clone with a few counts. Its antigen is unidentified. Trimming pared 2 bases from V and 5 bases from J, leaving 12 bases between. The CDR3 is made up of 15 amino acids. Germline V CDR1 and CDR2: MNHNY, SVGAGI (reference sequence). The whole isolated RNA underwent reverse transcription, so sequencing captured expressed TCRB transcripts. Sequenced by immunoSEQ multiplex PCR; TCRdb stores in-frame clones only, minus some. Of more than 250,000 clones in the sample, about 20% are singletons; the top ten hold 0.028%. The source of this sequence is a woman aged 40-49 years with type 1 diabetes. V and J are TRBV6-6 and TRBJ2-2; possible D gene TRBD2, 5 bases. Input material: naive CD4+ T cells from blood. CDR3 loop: CASSYGLVGTGELFF. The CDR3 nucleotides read TGTGCCAGCAGTTACGGACTCGTAGGGACCGGGGAGCTGTTTTTT.